The sequence of this TCR beta chain was determined in a study of T cells in Graves' hyperthyroidism and ophthalmopathy. This clonotype appeared a few times. The CDR3 length is 16 residues. V was cut by 5 bases and J by 0 bases, with 14 bases left in between. CDR1 LNHDA and CDR2 SQIVND come from the germline V gene (reference sequence). Not enrolled were patients with uncontrolled infection, other autoimmune disease, pregnancy or lactation. It was RNA transcripts that yielded the amplified TCR beta CDR3 regions. First-round RT-PCR with HTBI primers amplified the TCR CDR3 region. TCRdb reanalysed the multiplex PCR reads using MiXCR and keeps one entry per CDR3 protein. The sample yields 300,000 to 400,000 distinct CDR3 sequences, under 15% seen once.

The chain uses TRBV19 and TRBJ2-1, with D possibly matching TRBD2 (6 bases). This receptor was obtained from a woman aged 18-29 years with Graves' hyperthyroidism. The source material was blood. CDR3 protein: CASSATGLLSYNEQFF. The CDR3, as DNA: TGTGCCAGTAGTGCTACGGGACTCCTCTCCTACAATGAGCAGTTCTTC.